This is a list of T cell receptor beta chains from one sample in a study of blood T cell repertoires in COVID-19. This table comes from immunoSEQ multiplex PCR, and its TCRdb copy is limited to in-frame clones, with some not included. The sample yields 200,000 to 250,000 clones, around 85% seen once. The sample taken for sequencing was peripheral blood. These receptors were taken from a woman in her sixties or seventies with COVID-19, enrolled during active disease. Each CDR3 is given without its conserved first and last residue.

>TRBV7-8|TRBJ2-7|13
ASSLKLGGSYEQY
>TRBV19|TRBJ2-7|12
ASSSGTSGYEQY
>TRBV4-1|TRBJ2-7|15
ASSQLTVGQGAGKQY
>TRBV12-5|TRBJ2-2|13
ASDVGTPYTGELF
>TRBV19|TRBJ1-2|15
ASTPGTGRLRVHGYT
>TRBV9|TRBJ1-2|13
ASSVDVTGDRGYT
>TRBV6-5|TRBJ1-3|13
ASYFGTDSGNTIY
>TRBV19|TRBJ1-2|12
ASSARQGAGGYT
>TRBV6-2/TRBV6-3|TRBJ2-3|14
ASSDRGSRATDTQY
>TRBV5-1|TRBJ2-7|14
ASSLGTSGPSYEQY
>TRBV4-3|TRBJ2-7|15
ASSQEPIAGGPYEQY
>TRBV4-3|TRBJ2-2|18
ASSQDLGWTSGRGPGELF
>TRBV15|TRBJ1-4|13
ATSRGPATNEKLF
>TRBV7-2|TRBJ1-1|12
ASRPDRAYTEAF
>TRBV5-5|TRBJ1-2|13
ASSFGGSTTYGYT
>TRBV7-7|TRBJ2-1|13
ASSPLAGSYNEQF
>TRBV5-4|TRBJ2-3|13
ASSTPLAGADTQY
>TRBV18|TRBJ1-5|11
ASSPTGGEPQH
>TRBV15|TRBJ2-7|13
ATSSGQGIVDEQY
>TRBV6-2/TRBV6-3|TRBJ2-1|15
ASSYSRTVGPSGEQF
>TRBV11-3|TRBJ2-2|15
ASSLPGEQWYTGELF
>TRBV4-2|TRBJ2-7|11
ASSPRNQYEQY
>TRBV5-1|TRBJ2-1|14
ASSNSGLAVGGEQF
>TRBV16|TRBJ1-2|11
ASSQDRVYGYT
>TRBV30|TRBJ2-7|12
AWVIGQGNYEQY
>TRBV10-3|TRBJ1-2|10
AISEGVHGYT
>TRBV9|TRBJ1-3|14
ASSVGTGGAGNTIY
>TRBV3-1/TRBV3-2|TRBJ2-3|15
ASSQDLLAGVPDTQY
>TRBV6-2/TRBV6-3|TRBJ1-6|13
ASSSWGLVNSPLH
>TRBV6-2/TRBV6-3|TRBJ1-1|14
ASSYSGRGQGNEAF
>TRBV27|TRBJ1-6|12
ASSLLHGNSPLH
>TRBV6-5|TRBJ1-2|11
ASRAGGSYGYT
>TRBV7-3|TRBJ2-1|13
ASSLTRDRYNEQF
>TRBV6-5|TRBJ2-3|13
ASSLGLAVQHTQY
>TRBV7-7|TRBJ2-5|12
ASSLTGGPETQY
>TRBV6-5|TRBJ1-5|11
ASRTGGDQPQH
>TRBV5-6|TRBJ2-7|11
ASSPPGQLEQY
>TRBV2|TRBJ1-1|15
ASSENRDSFGDTEAF
>TRBV9|TRBJ1-2|10
ASVQGSGGYT
>TRBV11-3|TRBJ1-6|11
ASSNGYNSPLH
>TRBV7-3|TRBJ2-2|12
ASSFSVNTGELF